This T cell receptor beta chain was obtained from a study of blood T cell repertoires in COVID-19. Study context: Both acute and convalescent COVID-19 samples were obtained from the United States, Italy and Spain. T cells, B-cell-depleted T cells, or PBMCs supplied cDNA or gDNA.

TCRdb's copy holds only in-frame clones and misses some; the assay was immunoSEQ multiplex PCR. Seen here are 200,000 to 300,000 clones, roughly 88% observed once, and the top ten hold around 2.5%. Input material: peripheral blood. The sequence was obtained from a man aged 40-50 years who had recovered from COVID-19.

CDR3 DNA: TGTGCCAGCAGTCACACCGGGACAGGGGGGATCGAGCAGTACTTC. Its protein product is CASSHTGTGGIEQYF. This chain uses TRBV27 with TRBJ2-7; 11 positions agree with TRBD1. Germline lookup yields CDR1 MNHEY and CDR2 SMNVEV (reference sequence). V lost 5 bases and J lost 6; bases outside the gene matches: 9. The CDR3 is made up of 15 amino acids.